This T cell receptor beta chain was recovered during a study of T cells in Graves' hyperthyroidism and ophthalmopathy (dated by TCRdb to about 2019). For the study in its entirety: Peripheral blood was sampled at the time of initial diagnosis, prior to any treatment. To identify distinguishing TCR V-J signatures, a discovery cohort of some 99 patients was used, comprising under 45 with Graves' ophthalmopathy and 57 with stable Graves' hyperthyroidism. Whether ophthalmopathy could be predicted prospectively was tested in an independent validation cohort made up of 18 to 20 hyperthyroidism patients plus 17 patients who later progressed to ophthalmopathy. The approximately 90 discovery patients were randomly split 7:3 into training and test sets. In several Graves' hyperthyroidism patients, the study also compared T-cell repertoires from thyroid tissue with T-cell repertoires from blood. Once sampling was done, hyperthyroidism patients were given methimazole at a starting dose of 30 mg daily, whereas ophthalmopathy patients were given high-dose intravenous methylprednisolone. The paper reports TCR Vbeta CDR3 sequencing of 140 or so peripheral blood samples: 43 ophthalmopathy, 70 to 85 hyperthyroidism and 17 progressor patients.

The paper's findings and limits, for the study overall: Blood samples also contained most of the expanded thyroid clonotypes (frequency above 0.001), which suggests that blood repertoires may reflect thyroid immune responses. A 13 V-J signature model separated ophthalmopathy from stable hyperthyroidism, with roughly 88% sensitivity and around 84% specificity in cross-validation and 80%/75% in testing. In validation, the model predicted progression to ophthalmopathy a median of roughly 6.1 months before onset, with roughly 70% sensitivity and about 72% specificity. Sample size was not statistically predetermined, and investigators were not blinded to group allocation.

V drops 2 bases and J drops 2 bases, leaving 10 bases in between. Taken from the germline V gene, the CDR1 and CDR2 loops are MNHEY and SVGEGT. The CDR3 covers 15 residues, taking in both the cysteine and the phenylalanine. Of all the DNA, just the CDR3 is kept, 45 bases in frame from base 1. The TCR beta CDR3 regions were amplified from RNA transcripts. A first-round RT-PCR of the TCR CDR3 used the HTBI primer set with the Qiagen OneStep RT-PCR kit. The libraries were constructed in a second round of multiplex PCR and then size-selected and purified. Libraries were sequenced paired-end with 100 bp reads on an Illumina HiSeq2000. In the original analysis: SOAPnuke was used to process the raw data, with reads discarded if the reads contained adapters or uncalled bases, had a mean Phred below 15, or lacked an exact constant-primer or identifier match. COPE v1.2.5 was used to merge the high-quality paired reads, and each unique nucleotide sequence was defined as a clonotype. Clonotypes were aligned to IMGT TRBV, TRBD and TRBJ reference segments using MiTCR v1.1. Only V-J combinations with frequency above 0.0001, covering 99% to 99.2% of repertoires, were analysed. The TCS score was defined as the ratio of F50 (clonal expansion) to E x V (chaos), calculated using BLOSUM62-based TCRdist between CDR3 peptides within each V-J. Welch's t-statistics and random forest reduced 450 to 600 V-J features to 13, which were used in a naive Bayes classifier (R e1071). Starting from the raw public reads, TCRdb applied fastp trimming at Q25, assembled clones with MiXCR and retained in-frame beta chains. Merged by CDR3 protein, the rows form single entries marked with the most common genes and DNA. The V and J calls shown here were made by TCRdb, not taken from the authors' results. A total of nearly 600,000 distinct CDR3 sequences appear in this sample, approximately 14% of them only once. Under 7% of the sample goes to the ten largest clones.

This clonotype was detected ten times or more. Its target antigen remains unknown. Within one base of it there is no much larger clone, and no base qualities were kept. Hyperthyroidism patients were newly diagnosed, with disease duration under 2 months, and aged 18 to 65 years. Any patient with an uncontrolled infection, another autoimmune disease, pregnancy or lactation was excluded. Diagnoses relied on clinical symptoms, serum thyroxine and TRAb, thyroid ultrasound and orbital computed tomography. Blood from progressor patients was drawn when they were first diagnosed with hyperthyroidism, before any ophthalmopathy symptoms appeared. PBMCs were isolated from about 9.2 ml of fresh peripheral blood by Ficoll-Paque density gradient centrifugation. Progressor patients were first diagnosed with Graves' hyperthyroidism and then developed ophthalmopathy during follow-up. Total RNA was extracted with Trizol reagent, and quality was checked on an Agilent 2100 Bioanalyzer.

The clonotype comes from a woman aged 25 to 39 with Graves' hyperthyroidism that later progressed to Graves' ophthalmopathy. The material sequenced was blood. Recombination joined TRBV6-2 or TRBV6-3 with TRBJ1-5; TRBD1 is perhaps the D gene, given 5 matching bases. DNA sequence: TGTGCCAGCAGTTACGGCAGGGTCGGCAATCAGCCCCAGCATTTT. Its protein product is CASSYGRVGNQPQHF.